A single sample is the source of the 4 T cell receptor beta chains below, sequenced in a study of blood T cell repertoires in COVID-19 (TCRdb year 2020). To prepare the library, the immunoSEQ multiplex PCR assay was applied. Drawn from immuneACCESS, this table holds only the in-frame rearrangements with V and J called that TCRdb kept. Clones are partly lost; checked studies trace under half to an unresolved V gene and leave the rest unexplained. This sample is represented by a few hundred thousand clones; 88% of them were singletons. About 0.94% of the sample lies in the top ten. What was sequenced was PBMCs or T cells enriched from blood (not recorded which). These TCRs come from a woman aged 25 to 39 who had been exposed to COVID-19.

V gene TRBV7-9 combines with J gene TRBJ1-2; D possibly corresponds to TRBD1 (6 bases). The V and J ends lost 1 base and 8 bases respectively, with 14 bases between them. Germline values: CDR1 SEHNR, CDR2 FQNEAQ (reference sequence). This CDR3 is 14 amino acids long. The CDR3 loop is CASSLERDTGGYTF. The CDR3 coding sequence is TGTGCCAGCAGCTTAGAGCGGGACACCGGCGGCTACACCTTC.

There are a few counts of this clone. This chain joins TRBV27 and TRBJ2-7; no definite D call. Germline V gene lookup returns CDR1 MNHEY and CDR2 SMNVEV (reference sequence). The V end was cut by 4 bases, the J end by 2 bases, with 3 bases between. This CDR3 has 11 amino acids. The CDR3: CASSSAYEQYF. For the CDR3, the DNA is TGTGCCAGCAGTTCCGCCTACGAGCAGTACTTC.

V is TRBV11-3 and J is TRBJ2-6; D is undetermined. Trimming pared 5 bases from V and 2 bases from J, leaving 10 bases between. The germline V gene encodes CDR1 SGHNT and CDR2 YENEEA. This CDR3 spans 15 amino acids. CDR3 loop: CASSQTVPGANVLTF. In DNA form, the CDR3 reads TGTGCCAGCAGCCAAACGGTGCCTGGGGCCAACGTCCTGACTTTC.

The V call is TRBV28, the J call TRBJ1-2; the match to TRBD1 covers 7 bases. There are 14 residues in the CDR3. Germline assignment: CDR1 MDHEN and CDR2 SYDVKM. V dropped 7 bases and J dropped 4; count of bases not matched to a gene: 9. CDR3 DNA sequence: TGTGCCAGCATTTCGGGGCCAGGGGGCTATGGCTACACCTTC. It specifies CASISGPGGYGYTF.